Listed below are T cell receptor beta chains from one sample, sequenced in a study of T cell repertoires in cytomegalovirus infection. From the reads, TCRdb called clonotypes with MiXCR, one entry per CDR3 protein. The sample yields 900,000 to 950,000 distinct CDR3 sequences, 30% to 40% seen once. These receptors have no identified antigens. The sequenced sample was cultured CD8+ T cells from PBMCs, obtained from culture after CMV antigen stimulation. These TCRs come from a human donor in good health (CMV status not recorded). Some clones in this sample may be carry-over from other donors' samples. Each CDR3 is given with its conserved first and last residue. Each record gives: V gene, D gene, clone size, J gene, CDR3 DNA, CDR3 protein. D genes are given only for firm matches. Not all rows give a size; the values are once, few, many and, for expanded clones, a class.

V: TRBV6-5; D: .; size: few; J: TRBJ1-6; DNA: TGTGCCAGCAGTCCCCCACCCAGGCAGGGTTATTCACCCCTCCACTTT; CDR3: CASSPPPRQGYSPLHF
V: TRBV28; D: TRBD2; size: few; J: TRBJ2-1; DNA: TGTGCCAGCAGTATCGGACTAGCGGGGGGCCATACCAATGAGCAGTTCTTC; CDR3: CASSIGLAGGHTNEQFF
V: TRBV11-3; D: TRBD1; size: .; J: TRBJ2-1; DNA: TGTGCCAGCAGCTTAGATAACAGGGGGTTCGTATGGGATGAGCAGTTCTTC; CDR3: CASSLDNRGFVWDEQFF
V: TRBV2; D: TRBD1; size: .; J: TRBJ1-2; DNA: TGTGCCAGCAGGCCCCCCGGGACAGGGGGGTACTATGGCTACACCTTC; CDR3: CASRPPGTGGYYGYTF
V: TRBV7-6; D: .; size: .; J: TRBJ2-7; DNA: TGTGCCAGCAGCTCCGACCCGCCAGAGCAGTACTTC; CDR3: CASSSDPPEQYF
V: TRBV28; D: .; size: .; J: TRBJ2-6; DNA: TGTGCCAGCAGCCCCTTGACGGAGGCCAACGTCCTGACTTTC; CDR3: CASSPLTEANVLTF
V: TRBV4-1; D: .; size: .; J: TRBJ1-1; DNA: TGCGCCAGCAGCCAAAACAGGGCAAACACTGAAGCTTTCTTT; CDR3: CASSQNRANTEAFF
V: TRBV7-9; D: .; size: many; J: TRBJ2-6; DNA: TGTGCCAGCAGCTTAGGTAGCTCTGGGGCCAACGTCCTGACTTTC; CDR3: CASSLGSSGANVLTF
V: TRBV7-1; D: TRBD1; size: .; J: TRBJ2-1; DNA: TGTGCCAGCTCTGCTCGGGACAGGGTCTCCTACAATGAGCAGTTCTTC; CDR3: CASSARDRVSYNEQFF
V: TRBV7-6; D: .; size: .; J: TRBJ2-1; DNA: TGTGCCAGCAGCTCGGATTGGAACAATGAGCAGTTCTTC; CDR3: CASSSDWNNEQFF
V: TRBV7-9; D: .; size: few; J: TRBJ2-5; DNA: TGTGCCAGCAGCTTAGTCTGGGGGCTGGAGACCCAGTACTTC; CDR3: CASSLVWGLETQYF
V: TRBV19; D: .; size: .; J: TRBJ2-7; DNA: TGTGCCAGACCTGACGGGAATTACGAGCAGTACTTC; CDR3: CARPDGNYEQYF
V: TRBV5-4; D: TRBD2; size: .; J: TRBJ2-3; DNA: TGTGCCAGCAGACCCCGGCCACTAGCGATCGCAGATACGCAGTATTTT; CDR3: CASRPRPLAIADTQYF
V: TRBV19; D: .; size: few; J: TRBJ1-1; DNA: TGTGCTTCACTGGGAGGCGTCAACACTGAAGCTTTCTTT; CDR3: CASLGGVNTEAFF
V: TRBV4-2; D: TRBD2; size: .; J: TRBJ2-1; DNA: TGTGCCAGCAGCCTAAGGATAGGGACTAGCGGGGTGGTTGAGCAGTTCTTC; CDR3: CASSLRIGTSGVVEQFF
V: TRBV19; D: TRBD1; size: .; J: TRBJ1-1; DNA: TGTGCCAGTAGTATTATTCGGGACAGGGGTGACACTGAAGCTTTCTTT; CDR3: CASSIIRDRGDTEAFF
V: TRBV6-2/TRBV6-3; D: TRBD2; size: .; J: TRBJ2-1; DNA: TGTGCCAGCAGTTACGAGAGGCTAGCGGGGGTGGATGAGCAGTTCTTC; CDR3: CASSYERLAGVDEQFF
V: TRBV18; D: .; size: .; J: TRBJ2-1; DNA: TGTGCCAGCTCACCGGGCCCTCTTAGCTCCTACAATGAGCAGTTCTTC; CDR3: CASSPGPLSSYNEQFF
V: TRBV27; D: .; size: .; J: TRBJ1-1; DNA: TGTGCCAGCAGTTTATATTTCAAACAGCTGAACACTGAAGCTTTCTTT; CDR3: CASSLYFKQLNTEAFF
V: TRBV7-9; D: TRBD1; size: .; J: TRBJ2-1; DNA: TGTGCCAGCAGACAGACAGGGTATGAGCAGTTCTTC; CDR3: CASRQTGYEQFF
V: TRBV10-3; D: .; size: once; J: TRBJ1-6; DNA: TGTGCCATCAGTGACATTTTTGGCAGCCAACTCGCACCCCTCCACTTT; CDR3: CAISDIFGSQLAPLHF
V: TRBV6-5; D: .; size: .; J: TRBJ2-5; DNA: TGTGCCAGCAGTTACTCGCCAGGGGTTTCGGAGACCCAGTACTTC; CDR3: CASSYSPGVSETQYF